This TCR beta chain was observed in a study of blood T cell repertoires in COVID-19. About the study: T cells, B-cell-depleted T cells, or PBMCs provided the cDNA or gDNA that served as material.

The CDR3 extends over 11 amino acids. Trimming cost V 6 bases and J 1 base, with 3 bases left between them. Germline CDR1 and CDR2: MDHEN and SYDVKM. Assay: immunoSEQ multiplex PCR; the TCRdb copy retains only in-frame clones and omits some. The sample records around 500,000 clones, 88% being singletons. This clonotype originated in a woman aged 40 to 49 who had recovered from COVID-19. The chain recombines TRBV28 with TRBJ1-1; no reliable D call. The source material was PBMCs or T cells enriched from blood (not recorded which). The CDR3 loop is CASRRNTEAFF. In nucleotides, the CDR3 is TGTGCCAGCAGGCGGAACACTGAAGCTTTCTTT.